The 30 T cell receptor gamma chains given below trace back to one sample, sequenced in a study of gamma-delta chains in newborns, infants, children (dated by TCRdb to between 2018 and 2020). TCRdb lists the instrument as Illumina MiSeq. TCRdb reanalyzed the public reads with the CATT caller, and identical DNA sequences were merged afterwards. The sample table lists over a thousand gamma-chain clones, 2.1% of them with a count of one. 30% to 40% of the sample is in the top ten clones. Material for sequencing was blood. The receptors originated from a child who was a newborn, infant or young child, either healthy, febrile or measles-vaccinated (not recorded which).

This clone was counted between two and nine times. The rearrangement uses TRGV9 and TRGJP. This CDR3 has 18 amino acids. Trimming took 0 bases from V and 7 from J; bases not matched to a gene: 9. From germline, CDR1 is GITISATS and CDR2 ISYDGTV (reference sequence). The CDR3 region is CALWEVQSEELGKKIKVF. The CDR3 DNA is TGTGCCTTGTGGGAGGTGCAGTCAGAGGAGTTGGGCAAAAAAATCAAGGTATTT.

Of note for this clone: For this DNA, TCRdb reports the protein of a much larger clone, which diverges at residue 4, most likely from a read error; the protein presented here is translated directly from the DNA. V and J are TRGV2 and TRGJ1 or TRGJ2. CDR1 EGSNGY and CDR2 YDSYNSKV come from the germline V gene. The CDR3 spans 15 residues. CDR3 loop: CATRDDHLLYYKKLF. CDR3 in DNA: TGTGCCACCCGGGACGACCACCTACTTTATTATAAGAAACTCTTT.

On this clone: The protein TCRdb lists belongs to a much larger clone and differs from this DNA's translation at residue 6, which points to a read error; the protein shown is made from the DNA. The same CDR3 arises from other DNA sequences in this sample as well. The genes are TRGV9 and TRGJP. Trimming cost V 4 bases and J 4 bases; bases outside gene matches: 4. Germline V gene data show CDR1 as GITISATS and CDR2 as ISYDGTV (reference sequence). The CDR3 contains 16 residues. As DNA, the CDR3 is TGTGCCTTGTGGGAACGCCAAGAGTTGGGCAAAAAAATCAAGGTATTT. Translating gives CALWERQELGKKIKVF.

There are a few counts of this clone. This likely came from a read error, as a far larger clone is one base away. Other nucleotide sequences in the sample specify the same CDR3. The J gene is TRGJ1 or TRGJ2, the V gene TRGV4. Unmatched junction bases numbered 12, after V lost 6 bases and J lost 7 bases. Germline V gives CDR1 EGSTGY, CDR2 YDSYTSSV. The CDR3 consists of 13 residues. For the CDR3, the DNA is TGTGCCACCTGGAAGATTGAAGGGTATAAGAAACTCTTT. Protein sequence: CATWKIEGYKKLF.

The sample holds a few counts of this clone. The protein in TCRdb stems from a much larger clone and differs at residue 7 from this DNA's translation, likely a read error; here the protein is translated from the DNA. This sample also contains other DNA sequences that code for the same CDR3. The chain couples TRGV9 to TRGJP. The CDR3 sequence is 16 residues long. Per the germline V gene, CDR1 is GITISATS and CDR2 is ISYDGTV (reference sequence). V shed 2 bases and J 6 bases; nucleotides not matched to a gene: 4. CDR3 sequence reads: CALWEDRELGKKIKVF. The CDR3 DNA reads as TGTGCCTTGTGGGAGGACCGAGAGTTGGGCAAAAAAATCAAGGTATTT.

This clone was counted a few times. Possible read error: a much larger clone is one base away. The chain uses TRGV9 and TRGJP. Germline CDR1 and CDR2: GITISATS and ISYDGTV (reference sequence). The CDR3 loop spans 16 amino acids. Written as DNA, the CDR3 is TGTGCCTTGTGGGAGGTGTTTAATTTGGGCAAAAAAATCGAGGTATTT. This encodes CALWEVFNLGKKIEVF.

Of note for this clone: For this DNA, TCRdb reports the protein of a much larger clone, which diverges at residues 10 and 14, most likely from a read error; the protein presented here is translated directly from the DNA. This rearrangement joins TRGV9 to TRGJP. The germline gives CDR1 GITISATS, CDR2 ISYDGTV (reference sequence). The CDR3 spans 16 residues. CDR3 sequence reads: CALWEVQELDKKIRVF. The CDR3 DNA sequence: TGTGCCTTGTGGGAGGTACAAGAGTTGGACAAAAAAATCAGGGTATTT.

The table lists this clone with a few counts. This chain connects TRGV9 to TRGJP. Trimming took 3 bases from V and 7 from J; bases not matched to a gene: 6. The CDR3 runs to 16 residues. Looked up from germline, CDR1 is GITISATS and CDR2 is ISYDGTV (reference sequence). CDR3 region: CALWEWGELGKKIKVF. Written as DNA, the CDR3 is TGTGCCTTGTGGGAGTGGGGGGAGTTGGGCAAAAAAATCAAGGTATTT.

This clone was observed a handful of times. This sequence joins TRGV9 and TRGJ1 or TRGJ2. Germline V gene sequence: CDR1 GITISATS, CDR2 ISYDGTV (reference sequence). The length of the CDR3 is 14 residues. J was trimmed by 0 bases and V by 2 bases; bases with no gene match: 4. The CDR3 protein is CALWEGLNYYKKLF. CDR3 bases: TGTGCCTTGTGGGAGGGGTTGAATTATTATAAGAAACTCTTT.

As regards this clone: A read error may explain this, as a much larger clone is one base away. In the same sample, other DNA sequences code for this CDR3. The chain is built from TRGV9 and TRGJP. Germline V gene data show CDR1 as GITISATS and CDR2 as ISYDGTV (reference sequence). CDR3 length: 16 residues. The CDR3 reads CALWEVFNLGKKIKVF. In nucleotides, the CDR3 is TGTGCCTTGTGGGAGGTGTTTAATTTGGGGAAAAAAATCAAGGTATTT.

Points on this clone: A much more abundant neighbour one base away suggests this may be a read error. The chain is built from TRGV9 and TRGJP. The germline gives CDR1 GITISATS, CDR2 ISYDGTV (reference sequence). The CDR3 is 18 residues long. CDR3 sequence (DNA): TGTGCCTTGTGTGAGGTGCCATCTCAAGAGTTGGGCAAAAAAATCAAGGTATTT. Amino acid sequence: CALCEVPSQELGKKIKVF.

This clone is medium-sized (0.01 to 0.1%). CDR3 protein: CATWDRGFYYKKLF. CDR3 bases: TGTGCCACCTGGGATAGGGGGTTTTATTATAAGAAACTCTTT. The gene calls are TRGV8 and TRGJ1 or TRGJ2. Germline CDR1 reads VENAVY; CDR2 reads YDSYNSRV. The V segment lost 0 bases and the J segment 3 bases; nucleotides outside the gene matches: 5. The CDR3 spans 14 residues.

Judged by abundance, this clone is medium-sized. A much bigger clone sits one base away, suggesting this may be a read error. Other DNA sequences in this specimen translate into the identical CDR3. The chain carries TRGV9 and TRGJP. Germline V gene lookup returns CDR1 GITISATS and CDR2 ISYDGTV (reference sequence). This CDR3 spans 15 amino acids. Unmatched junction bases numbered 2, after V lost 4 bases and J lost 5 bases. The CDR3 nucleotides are TGTGCCTTGTGGGAAGAAGAGTTGGGCAAAAAAATCAAGGTATTT. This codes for CALWEEELGKKIKVF.

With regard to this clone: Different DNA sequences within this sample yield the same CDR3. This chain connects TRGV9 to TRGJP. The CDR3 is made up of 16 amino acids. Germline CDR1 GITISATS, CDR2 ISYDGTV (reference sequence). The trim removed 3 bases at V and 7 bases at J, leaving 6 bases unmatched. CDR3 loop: CALWEPQELGKKIKVF. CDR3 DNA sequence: TGTGCCTTGTGGGAGCCCCAGGAGTTGGGCAAAAAAATCAAGGTATTT.

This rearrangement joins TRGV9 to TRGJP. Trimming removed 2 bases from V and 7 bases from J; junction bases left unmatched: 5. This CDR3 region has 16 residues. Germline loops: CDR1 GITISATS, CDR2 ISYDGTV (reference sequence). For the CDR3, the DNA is TGTGCCTTGTGGGAGGCCCTTGAGTTGGGCAAAAAAATCAAGGTATTT. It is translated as CALWEALELGKKIKVF.

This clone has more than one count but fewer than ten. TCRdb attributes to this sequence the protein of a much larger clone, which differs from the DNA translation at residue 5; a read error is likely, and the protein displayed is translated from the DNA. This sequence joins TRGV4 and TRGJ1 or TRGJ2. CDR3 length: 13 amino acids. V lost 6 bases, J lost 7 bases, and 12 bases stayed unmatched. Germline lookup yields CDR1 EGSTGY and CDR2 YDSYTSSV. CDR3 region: CATWRIEGYKKLF. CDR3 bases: TGTGCCACCTGGAGAATTGAAGGGTATAAGAAACTCTTT.

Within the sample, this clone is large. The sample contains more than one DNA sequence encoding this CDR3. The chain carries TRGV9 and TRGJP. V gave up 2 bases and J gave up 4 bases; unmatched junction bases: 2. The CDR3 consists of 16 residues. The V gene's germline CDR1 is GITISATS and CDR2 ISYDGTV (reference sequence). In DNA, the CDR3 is TGTGCCTTGTGGGAGGACCAAGAGTTGGGCAAAAAAATCAAGGTATTT. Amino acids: CALWEDQELGKKIKVF.

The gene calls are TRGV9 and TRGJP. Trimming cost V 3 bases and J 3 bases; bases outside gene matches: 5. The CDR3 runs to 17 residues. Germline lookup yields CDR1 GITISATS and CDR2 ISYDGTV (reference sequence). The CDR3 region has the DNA TGTGCCTTGTGGGAGCCCTCGCAAGAGTTGGGCAAAAAAATCAAGGTATTT. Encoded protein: CALWEPSQELGKKIKVF.

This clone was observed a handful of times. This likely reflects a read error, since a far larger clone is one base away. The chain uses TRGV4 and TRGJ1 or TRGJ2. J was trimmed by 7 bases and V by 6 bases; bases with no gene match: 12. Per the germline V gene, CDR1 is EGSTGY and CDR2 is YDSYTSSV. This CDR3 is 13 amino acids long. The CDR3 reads CATWKIEGYKKLF. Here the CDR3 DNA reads TGTGCCACCTGGAAAATTGAAGGATATAAGAAACTCTTT.

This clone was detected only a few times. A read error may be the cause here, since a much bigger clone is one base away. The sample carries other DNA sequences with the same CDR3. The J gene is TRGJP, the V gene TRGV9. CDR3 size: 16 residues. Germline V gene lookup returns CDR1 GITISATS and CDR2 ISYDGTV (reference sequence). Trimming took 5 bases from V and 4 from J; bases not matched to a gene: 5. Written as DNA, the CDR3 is TGTGCCTTGTGGGTCATACAAGAGTTGGGCAAAAAAATCAAGGTATTT. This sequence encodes CALWVIQELGKKIKVF.

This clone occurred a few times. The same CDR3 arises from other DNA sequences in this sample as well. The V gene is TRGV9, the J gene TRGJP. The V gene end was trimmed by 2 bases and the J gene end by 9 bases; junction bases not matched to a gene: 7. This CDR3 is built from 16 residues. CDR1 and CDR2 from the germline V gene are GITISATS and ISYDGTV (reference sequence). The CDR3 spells CALWEGGGLGKKIKVF. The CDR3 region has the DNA TGTGCCTTGTGGGAGGGCGGAGGGTTGGGCAAAAAAATCAAGGTATTT.

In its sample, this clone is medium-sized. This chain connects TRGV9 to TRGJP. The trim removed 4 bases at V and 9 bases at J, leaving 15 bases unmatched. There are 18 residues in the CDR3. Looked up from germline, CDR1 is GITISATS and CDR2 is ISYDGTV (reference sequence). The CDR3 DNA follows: TGTGCCTTGTGGGACCTTGCAGCGAGTGTGTTGGGCAAAAAAATCAAGGTATTT. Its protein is CALWDLAASVLGKKIKVF.

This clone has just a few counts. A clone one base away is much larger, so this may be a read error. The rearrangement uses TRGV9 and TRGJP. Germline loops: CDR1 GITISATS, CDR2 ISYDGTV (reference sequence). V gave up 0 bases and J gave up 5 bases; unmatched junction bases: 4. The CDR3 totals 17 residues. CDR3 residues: CALWEVREELGKKIKVF. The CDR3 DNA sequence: TGTGCCTTGTGGGAGGTGCGGGAAGAGTTGGGCAAAAAAATCAAGGTATTT.

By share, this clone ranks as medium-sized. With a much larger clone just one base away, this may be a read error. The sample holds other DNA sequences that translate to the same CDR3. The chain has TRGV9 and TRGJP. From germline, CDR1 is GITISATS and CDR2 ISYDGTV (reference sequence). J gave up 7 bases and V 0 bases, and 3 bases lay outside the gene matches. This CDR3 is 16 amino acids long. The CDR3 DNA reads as TGTGCCTTGTGGGAGGTGGAGGAGTTGGGCAAAAAAATCAAGGTATTT. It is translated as CALWEVEELGKKIKVF.

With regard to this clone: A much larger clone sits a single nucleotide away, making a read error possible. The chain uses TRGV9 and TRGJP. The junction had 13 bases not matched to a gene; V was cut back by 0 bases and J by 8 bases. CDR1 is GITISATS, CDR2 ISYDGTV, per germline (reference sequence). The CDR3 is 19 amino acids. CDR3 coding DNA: TGTGCCTTGTGGGAGGTGCCGCATGGGGTAAAGTTGGGCAAAAAAATCAAGGTATTT. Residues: CALWEVPHGVKLGKKIKVF.

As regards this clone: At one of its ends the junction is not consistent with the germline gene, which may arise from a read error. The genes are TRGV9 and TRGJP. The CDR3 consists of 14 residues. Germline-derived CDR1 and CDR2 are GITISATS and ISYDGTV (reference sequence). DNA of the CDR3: TGTGCCTTGTGGGAGCGGTTGTGCAAAAAAATCAAGGTATTT. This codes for CALWERLCKKIKVF.

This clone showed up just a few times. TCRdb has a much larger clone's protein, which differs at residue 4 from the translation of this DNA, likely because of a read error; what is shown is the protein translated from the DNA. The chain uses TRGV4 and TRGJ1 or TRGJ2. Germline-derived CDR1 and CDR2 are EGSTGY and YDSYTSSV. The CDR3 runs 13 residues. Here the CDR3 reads CATCDGQDYKKLF. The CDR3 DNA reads TGTGCCACCTGTGATGGGCAGGATTATAAGAAACTCTTT.

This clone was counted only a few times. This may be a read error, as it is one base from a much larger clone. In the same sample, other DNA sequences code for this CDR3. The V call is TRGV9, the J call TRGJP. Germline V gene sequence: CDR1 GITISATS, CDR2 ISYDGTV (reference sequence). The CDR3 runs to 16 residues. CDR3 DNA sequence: TGTGCCTTGTGGGAGGCGGGGGAGTTGGGCAAAAAGATCAAGGTATTT. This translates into CALWEAGELGKKIKVF.

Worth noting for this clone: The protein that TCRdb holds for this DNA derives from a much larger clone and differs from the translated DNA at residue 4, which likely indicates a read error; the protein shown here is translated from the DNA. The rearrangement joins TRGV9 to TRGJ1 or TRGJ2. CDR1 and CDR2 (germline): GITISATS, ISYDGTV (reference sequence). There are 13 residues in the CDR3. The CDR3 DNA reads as TGTGCCTTGTGTGAGGTCCATTATTATAAGAAACTCTTT. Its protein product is CALCEVHYYKKLF.

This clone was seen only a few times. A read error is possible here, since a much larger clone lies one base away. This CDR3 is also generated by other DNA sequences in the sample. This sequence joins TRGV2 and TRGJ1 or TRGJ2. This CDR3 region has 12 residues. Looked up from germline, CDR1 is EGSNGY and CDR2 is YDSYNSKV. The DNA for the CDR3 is TGCGCCACCTGGGACGGGCTCGGGAAGAAACTCTTT. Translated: CATWDGLGKKLF.